Presented here are 20 T cell receptor beta chains from one specimen sequenced in a study of blood T cell repertoires in COVID-19. Assay: immunoSEQ multiplex PCR; the TCRdb copy retains only in-frame clones and omits some. This repertoire shows about 300,000 clones, 75% to 90% found once; its top ten account for around 5.8%. Source material: peripheral blood. These receptor sequences come from a woman in her 50s with COVID-19, enrolled during active disease.

The chain is built from TRBV30 and TRBJ1-5, with D possibly being TRBD1 (6 bases). The germline V gene has CDR1 GTSNPN and CDR2 SVGIG (reference sequence). Trimming removed 3 bases at V and 7 bases at J, with 16 bases between. The CDR3 has 14 amino acids. The CDR3 DNA sequence: TGTGCCTGGAGCGCCGCGGGGGCCCTACAGCCCCAGCATTTT. Protein product: CAWSAAGALQPQHF.

A few counts support this clone. The CDR3: CASSPGQGATGANVLTF. For the CDR3, the DNA is TGTGCCAGCAGCCCCGGACAGGGGGCGACTGGGGCCAACGTCCTGACTTTC. V and J are TRBV5-4 and TRBJ2-6, with TRBD1 matching over 11 bases. Trimming took 4 bases from V and 2 from J; bases not matched to a gene: 5. The CDR3 sequence is 17 residues long. Germline CDR1 SGHNT, CDR2 YYREEE (reference sequence). Supplemented by reference TRBV5-4 and TRBJ2-6, the full variable domain reads ETGVTQSPTHLIKTRGQQVTLRCSSQSGHNTVSWYQQALGQGPQFIFQYYREEENGRGNFPPRFSGLQFPNYSSELNVNALELDDSALYLCASSPGQGATGANVLTFGAGSRLTVL.

Only a few counts were recorded for this clone. The V call is TRBV7-3, the J call TRBJ2-2; 7 nucleotides align to TRBD1. CDR1 is SGHTA and CDR2 is FQGTGA in the germline V gene. Trimming cost V 5 bases and J 7 bases; bases outside gene matches: 10. This CDR3 contains 15 residues. The CDR3 DNA reads as TGTGCCAGCAGCCTACGACAGGGTGCGGTCGGGGAGCTGTTTTTT. This encodes CASSLRQGAVGELFF. The full variable domain, with the rest looked up from reference TRBV7-3 and TRBJ2-2, is GAGVSQTPSNKVTEKGKYVELRCDPISGHTALYWYRQSLGQGPEFLIYFQGTGAADDSGLPNDRFFAVRPEGSVSTLKIQRTERGDSAVYLCASSLRQGAVGELFFGEGSRLTVL.

This chain joins TRBV11-2 and TRBJ2-1; 8 nucleotides match TRBD1. V was pared by 4 bases and J by 7 bases, with 6 bases of the junction left unmatched. The CDR3 runs 14 residues. CDR1 is SGHAT, CDR2 FQNNGV, per germline. This chain's CDR3 is CASSSTGVLNEQFF. CDR3 in DNA: TGTGCCAGCAGCTCGACAGGGGTGTTGAATGAGCAGTTCTTC. Variable domain in full (rest from reference TRBV11-2 and TRBJ2-1): EAGVAQSPRYKIIEKRQSVAFWCNPISGHATLYWYQQILGQGPKLLIQFQNNGVVDDSQLPKDRFSAERLKGVDSTLKIQPAKLEDSAVYLCASSSTGVLNEQFFGPGTRLTVL.

Only one count was recorded for this clone. The rearrangement joins TRBV6-5 to TRBJ1-4; no firm D call. From germline, CDR1 is MNHEY and CDR2 SVGAGI. V was cut by 4 bases and J by 8 bases, with 14 bases left in between. This CDR3 spans 14 amino acids. This chain's CDR3 is CASSSRGIEEKLFF. Here the CDR3 DNA reads TGTGCCAGCAGTTCTCGAGGGATTGAGGAAAAACTGTTTTTT.

The chain combines TRBV11-1 with TRBJ1-1, with 7 positions matching TRBD1. CDR1 and CDR2 from the germline V gene are SGHAT and FQDESV (reference sequence). The V gene end was trimmed by 3 bases and the J gene end by 0 bases; junction bases not matched to a gene: 7. The CDR3 has 16 amino acids. The CDR3 DNA sequence: TGTGCCAGCAGCTTTAGGACAGGATTCATGAACACTGAAGCTTTCTTT. Translation: CASSFRTGFMNTEAFF.

The chain combines TRBV20-1 with TRBJ2-5, with a possible D match to TRBD1 (6 bases). Germline V CDR1 and CDR2: DFQATT, SNEGSKA (reference sequence). Trimming stripped 3 bases from V and 1 base from J, with 9 bases between. There are 13 residues in the CDR3. The DNA for the CDR3 is TGCAGTGCTAGTCGGGACACCCAAGAGACCCAGTACTTC. It yields the protein CSASRDTQETQYF.

The rearrangement links TRBV27 to TRBJ2-3; D is unclear. CDR1 and CDR2 from the germline V gene are MNHEY and SMNVEV (reference sequence). The CDR3 totals 17 residues. Trimming cost V 2 bases and J 0 bases, with 15 bases left between them. This chain's CDR3 is CASSLIGRSPSTDTQYF. The CDR3 coding sequence is TGTGCCAGCAGTTTAATAGGAAGGAGTCCGAGCACAGATACGCAGTATTTT.

The CDR3 bases are TGTGCCAGCAGTCTAACCTACGAGCAGTACTTC. Translation gives CASSLTYEQYF. The chain joins TRBV6-2 or TRBV6-3 to TRBJ2-7; the D is unclear. The CDR3 runs 11 residues. Germline V CDR1 and CDR2: MNHEY, SVGEGT. The V end lost 5 bases, the J end lost 2 bases, and 4 bases lay between the germline ends.

The chain links TRBV27 to TRBJ2-7; 10 bases align to TRBD2. V dropped 5 bases and J dropped 3; count of bases not matched to a gene: 7. Germline V gives CDR1 MNHEY, CDR2 SMNVEV (reference sequence). The CDR3 contains 15 residues. Here the CDR3 reads CASSTRTSGNYEQYF. The CDR3 DNA sequence: TGTGCCAGCAGTACTCGGACTAGCGGAAACTACGAGCAGTACTTC.

Concerning this clone itself: At one end, the junction sequence differs from germline, possibly due to a read error. The V and J genes are TRBV7-7 and TRBJ2-5, with 11 nucleotides matching TRBD1. The CDR3 sequence is 17 residues long. In germline, CDR1 is SSHAT, CDR2 FNYEAQ (reference sequence). The CDR3 sequence is CASSLGGTGGSEETQYF. The CDR3 DNA follows: TGTGCTAGCAGCTTAGGCGGGACAGGGGGTTCCGAAGAGACCCAGTACTTC.

This clone came up a few times. V usage is TRBV11-1 and J usage is TRBJ2-7, with D possibly TRBD1 on 5 matching bases. The CDR3 length is 12 residues. V was clipped by 5 bases and J by 4 bases, with 9 bases between them. Per germline, CDR1 SGHAT and CDR2 FQDESV (reference sequence). DNA of the CDR3: TGTGCCAGCAGCCATGACAGTTACGAGCAGTACTTC. Translating gives CASSHDSYEQYF.

The V and J genes are TRBV20-1 and TRBJ2-2; 7 nucleotides align to TRBD1. This CDR3 is 14 amino acids long. The germline CDR1 and CDR2 sequences are DFQATT and SNEGSKA (reference sequence). V lost 3 bases and J lost 5; bases outside the gene matches: 6. The CDR3 reads CSASRPTGTGELFF. The CDR3 DNA is TGCAGTGCTAGTCGGCCGACAGGGACCGGGGAGCTGTTTTTT.

The chain is built from TRBV19 and TRBJ2-1; D call uncertain. The CDR3 loop spans 16 amino acids. The germline V gene encodes CDR1 LNHDA and CDR2 SQIVND (reference sequence). V gave up 4 bases and J gave up 10 bases, with 23 bases separating them. The CDR3 loop reads CASSTTSRTYFGEQFF. In DNA, the CDR3 is TGTGCCAGTAGTACTACCTCTCGTACCTACTTCGGGGAGCAGTTCTTC.

The CDR3 coding sequence is TGTGCCAGCAGCTTTTCTAGCGGTACCTACGAGCAGTACTTC. Protein sequence: CASSFSSGTYEQYF. V usage is TRBV7-8 and J usage is TRBJ2-7, with TRBD2 matching 7 bases. The V gene end was trimmed by 3 bases and the J gene end by 2 bases; junction bases not matched to a gene: 4. The CDR3 has 14 amino acids. Germline CDR1 and CDR2: SGHVS and FQNEAQ.

The sample holds one count of this clone. The V gene is TRBV11-3, the J gene TRBJ2-2, with 9 bases matching TRBD1. This CDR3 is 15 amino acids long. Germline CDR1 is SGHNT and CDR2 is YENEEA. Trimming at V came to 5 bases and at J to 6 bases, leaving 7 bases not matched to a gene. The CDR3 nucleotides read TGTGCCAGCAGCCCCCGGGACAGGGTCCCCGGGGAGCTGTTTTTT. Its translation: CASSPRDRVPGELFF.

This chain connects TRBV11-2 to TRBJ2-7; the match to TRBD1 covers 7 bases. CDR3 length equals 15 residues. Germline CDR1 is SGHAT and CDR2 is FQNNGV. V lost 1 base to trimming and J lost 1 base; unmatched junction nucleotides: 4. CDR3 protein: CASSLVTGISYEQYF. CDR3 sequence (DNA): TGTGCCAGCAGCTTAGTGACAGGGATATCCTACGAGCAGTACTTC.

V is TRBV27 and J is TRBJ1-6, with D possibly TRBD1 on 5 matching bases. The V and J ends lost 5 bases and 13 bases respectively, with 21 bases between them. The CDR3 length is 15 residues. Per the germline V gene, CDR1 is MNHEY and CDR2 is SMNVEV (reference sequence). CDR3 bases: TGTGCCAGCAGTCCGGGGGTTATCGCGGTATCCCCCCTCCACTTT. The encoded protein is CASSPGVIAVSPLHF.

This clone has only one observation. V usage is TRBV25-1 and J usage is TRBJ1-1; 8 positions agree with TRBD1. J was trimmed by 1 base and V by 4 bases; bases with no gene match: 2. Germline assignment: CDR1 MGHDK and CDR2 SYGVNS. CDR3 length: 14 residues. CDR3 sequence: CASSGDRGNTEAFF. In nucleotides, the CDR3 is TGTGCCAGCAGTGGAGACAGGGGGAACACTGAAGCTTTCTTT.

The chain joins TRBV4-3 to TRBJ2-7; 9 bases map to TRBD1. CDR1 and CDR2 from the germline V gene are LGHNA and YSLEER. With 3 bases clipped from V and 5 bases from J, the junction kept 11 bases outside the gene matches. The CDR3 loop spans 16 amino acids. The chain's CDR3 is CASSQSTGGSDHEQYF. CDR3 DNA sequence: TGCGCCAGCAGCCAGAGTACAGGGGGCTCAGACCACGAGCAGTACTTC.